These 26 T cell receptor beta chains were sequenced from one sample in a study of T cell responses to AZD1222 COVID-19 vaccine. Data came from immunoSEQ multiplex PCR; TCRdb stores just in-frame clones and leaves some out. Among over 100,000 clones listed, over 75% were seen once. Source: peripheral blood, taken on day 0 of AZD1222 vaccination. These receptors all come from an adult in good health.

The rearrangement links TRBV29-1 to TRBJ1-3; 9 bases are shared with TRBD1. Germline values: CDR1 SQVTM, CDR2 ANQGSEA. The ends lost 5 bases at V and 4 bases at J; junction bases unmatched: 9. This CDR3 has 15 amino acids. The CDR3: CSVSLTGTGGNTIYF. The CDR3 nucleotides are TGCAGCGTTAGCCTAACCGGGACAGGGGGAAACACCATATATTTT.

The genes are TRBV29-1 and TRBJ1-2; D is uncertain. Looked up from germline, CDR1 is SQVTM and CDR2 is ANQGSEA. CDR3 length: 12 amino acids. V lost 4 bases and J 8 bases, leaving 14 bases between the germline ends. DNA for the CDR3: TGCAGCGTTGGGACTCCATCCGGCGGCTACACCTTC. Amino acid sequence: CSVGTPSGGYTF.

J is TRBJ2-1 and V is TRBV6-5, with 7 bases matching TRBD2. Germline CDR1 is MNHEY and CDR2 is SVGAGI. This CDR3 is built from 14 residues. The V gene end was trimmed by 2 bases and the J gene end by 13 bases; junction bases not matched to a gene: 11. Here the CDR3 DNA reads TGTGCCAGCAGTTACGGGGGGGGAGAGGTGGATCAGTTCTTC. It translates to CASSYGGGEVDQFF.

This chain links TRBV28 with TRBJ1-2, with no clear D. With 2 bases removed from V and 2 bases from J, the gap between germline ends came to 6 bases. This CDR3 is built from 13 residues. Germline V gene lookup returns CDR1 MDHEN and CDR2 SYDVKM. CDR3 nucleotides: TGTGCCAGCAGTTTAGTTTTGAACTATGGCTACACCTTC. Translated, it gives CASSLVLNYGYTF.

The CDR3 DNA sequence: TGTGCCAGCTCGCCAGGGACCCTCGGGGGTGAAAAACTGTTTTTT. It translates to CASSPGTLGGEKLFF. The chain has TRBV11-2 and TRBJ1-4, with TRBD1 as a possible D gene (5 bases). Germline V lookup: CDR1 SGHAT, CDR2 FQNNGV. The CDR3 loop spans 15 amino acids. V shed 8 bases and J shed 7 bases, with 20 bases lying between them.

A note on this clone: At one of its ends the junction is not consistent with the germline gene, which may arise from a read error. The chain carries TRBV7-7 and TRBJ2-5, with TRBD2 matching 11 bases. CDR3 length equals 14 residues. The V gene's germline CDR1 is SSHAT and CDR2 FNYEAQ (reference sequence). The CDR3 DNA follows: TGTGCTAGCAGCCCCTCTAGCGGGGGGGAGACCCAGTACTTC. As protein: CASSPSSGGETQYF. Full variable domain (remainder filled in from reference TRBV7-7 and TRBJ2-5): GAGVSQSPRYKVTKRGQDVTLRCDPISSHATLYWYQQALGQGPEFLTYFNYEAQPDKSGLPSDRFSAERPEGSISTLTIQRTEQRDSAMYRCASSPSSGGETQYFGPGTRLLVL.

Only one count was recorded for this clone. V gene TRBV12-5 combines with J gene TRBJ2-3, with TRBD2 matching 11 bases. The CDR3 is 15 residues long. Per the germline V gene, CDR1 is LGHNT and CDR2 is FRNRAP. With 1 base clipped from V and 4 bases from J, the junction kept 1 base outside the gene matches. The CDR3 region has the DNA TGTGCTAGTGGTTTGGGTAGCGGGGGGGCAGATACGCAGTATTTT. It is translated as CASGLGSGGADTQYF.

The chain joins TRBV21-1 to TRBJ2-5; the DNA was not compared with TRBD1, the D call given in the table. TRBV21-1 constitutes a pseudogene. The CDR3 is 18 amino acids. CDR3 sequence reads: CASSKERDRVIFQETQYF. CDR3 DNA sequence: TGTGCCAGCAGCAAAGAGAGAGACAGGGTTATTTTCCAAGAGACCCAGTACTTC.

This chain uses TRBV11-2 with TRBJ1-2, with TRBD1 identical over 9 bases. CDR1 is SGHAT and CDR2 is FQNNGV in the germline V gene. This CDR3 contains 14 residues. V shed 5 bases and J 4 bases; nucleotides not matched to a gene: 5. The CDR3 spells CASSRQGGGYGYTF. The CDR3 DNA sequence: TGTGCCAGCAGCCGACAGGGGGGCGGCTATGGCTACACCTTC.

Only one count was recorded for this clone. The rearrangement links TRBV9 to TRBJ2-5; TRBD1 or TRBD2 may be the D gene (6 bases each). Germline CDR1 is SGDLS and CDR2 is YYNGEE. This CDR3 is 14 amino acids long. V lost 0 bases to trimming and J lost 6 bases, with 12 bases between them. The CDR3 DNA sequence: TGTGCCAGCAGCGTAGAGGGGGGCGAGCAGACCCAGTACTTC. As protein: CASSVEGGEQTQYF.

The chain is built from TRBV5-1 and TRBJ2-5, with 14 bases identical to TRBD2. From germline, CDR1 is SGHRS and CDR2 YFSETQ. With 4 bases clipped from V and 4 bases from J, the junction kept 9 bases outside the gene matches. CDR3 size: 17 residues. The CDR3 loop is CASSPMTSGGAGETQYF. For the CDR3, the DNA is TGCGCCAGCAGCCCGATGACTAGCGGGGGGGCGGGAGAGACCCAGTACTTC.

In this sample, this clone turned up a few times. The V call is TRBV19, the J call TRBJ1-5; D not certain. Germline CDR1 and CDR2: LNHDA and SQIVND (reference sequence). Trimming left V 3 bases short and J 1 base short, with 10 bases between. The CDR3 covers 15 residues. CDR3 protein: CASSMRGPSNQPQHF. CDR3 sequence (DNA): TGTGCCAGTAGTATGCGAGGCCCAAGCAATCAGCCCCAGCATTTT.

The chain combines TRBV3-1 (or the pseudogene TRBV3-2) with TRBJ1-2; D is undetermined. This CDR3 region has 12 residues. The germline V gene has CDR1 LGHDT and CDR2 YNNKEL (reference sequence). Trimming removed 4 bases from V and 8 bases from J, with 11 bases in between. Here the CDR3 reads CASSLGIQGYTF. The CDR3 DNA follows: TGTGCCAGCAGCCTAGGGATACAGGGCTACACCTTC.

The chain joins TRBV11-2 to TRBJ1-2; TRBD1 agrees at 7 bases. CDR1 is SGHAT and CDR2 is FQNNGV in the germline V gene. This CDR3 is 15 amino acids long. V was clipped by 0 bases and J by 4 bases; unmatched bases: 5. CDR3 coding DNA: TGTGCCAGCAGCTTAGATCTGACAGGGATCTATGGCTACACCTTC. As protein: CASSLDLTGIYGYTF.

CDR3 protein: CASSFAGGGRYQPQHF. Here the CDR3 DNA reads TGTGCCAGCAGCTTCGCGGGGGGGGGAAGGTATCAGCCCCAGCATTTT. The V call is TRBV7-2, the J call TRBJ1-5, with D maybe TRBD1 (5 bases). Trimming left V 3 bases short and J 5 bases short, with 17 bases between. Germline V CDR1 and CDR2: SGHTA, FQGNSA. The CDR3 extends over 16 amino acids.

The chain is built from TRBV7-8 and TRBJ1-2, with TRBD1 as a possible D gene (6 bases). Trimming removed 7 bases from V and 4 bases from J, with 13 bases in between. The length of the CDR3 is 13 residues. CDR1 is SGHVS and CDR2 is FQNEAQ in the germline V gene. The CDR3 here is CASTLGAGYGYTF. The CDR3 DNA reads as TGTGCCAGCACCCTGGGGGCAGGCTATGGCTACACCTTC. The whole variable domain, filled in from reference TRBV7-8 and TRBJ1-2, reads GAGVSQSPRYKVAKRGQDVALRCDPISGHVSLFWYQQALGQGPEFLTYFQNEAQLDKSGLPSDRFFAERPEGSVSTLKIQRTQQEDSAVYLCASTLGAGYGYTFGSGTRLTVV.

The chain carries TRBV6-5 and TRBJ1-6; D is unclear. CDR1 and CDR2 from the germline V gene are MNHEY and SVGAGI. V was clipped by 7 bases and J by 16 bases, with 17 bases between them. This CDR3 comprises 12 residues. CDR3 DNA sequence: TGTGCCAGCAAAAAAGGTGGTGCGAGGCTCCACTTT. This encodes CASKKGGARLHF.

The chain recombines TRBV7-2 with TRBJ1-2; a weak D match, TRBD1 (6 bases). V lost 2 bases to trimming and J lost 4 bases, with 17 bases between them. Germline V gene lookup returns CDR1 SGHTA and CDR2 FQGNSA. This CDR3 contains 16 residues. CDR3 coding DNA: TGTGCCAGCAGCTTACCGCCCAACAGGGAGGTCTATGGCTACACCTTC. Encoded protein: CASSLPPNREVYGYTF.

This clone was counted only a few times. The CDR3 DNA reads as TGTGCCAGCAGTTTTACAGGGGCGGGCCAGCCCCAGCATTTT. It translates to CASSFTGAGQPQHF. The chain uses TRBV6-2 or TRBV6-3 and TRBJ1-5; TRBD1 matches at 7 bases. Germline CDR1 and CDR2: MNHEY and SVGEGT. The CDR3 extends over 14 amino acids. Germline trimming cut 4 bases from V and 7 bases from J; bases unmatched to any gene: 7.

The chain is built from TRBV5-1 and TRBJ1-1, with no clear D. V gave up 2 bases and J gave up 0 bases, with 8 bases separating them. Per the germline V gene, CDR1 is SGHRS and CDR2 is YFSETQ. This CDR3 is built from 14 residues. Here the CDR3 reads CASSFENMNTEAFF. CDR3 nucleotides: TGCGCCAGCAGCTTTGAGAACATGAACACTGAAGCTTTCTTT.

V is TRBV7-8 and J is TRBJ1-1; 9 bases align to TRBD1. The length of the CDR3 is 14 residues. Germline CDR1 SGHVS, CDR2 FQNEAQ. Trimming took 5 bases from V and 10 from J; bases not matched to a gene: 11. The CDR3 bases are TGTGCCAGCAGCCCGAGATGGGACAGGGACGGAGCTTTCTTT. This codes for CASSPRWDRDGAFF.

This chain links TRBV5-6 with TRBJ2-5; 9 nucleotides agree with TRBD1. The CDR3 runs to 15 residues. Germline trimming cut 0 bases from V and 6 bases from J; bases unmatched to any gene: 6. Germline V lookup: CDR1 SGHDT, CDR2 YYEEEE. DNA for the CDR3: TGTGCCAGCAGCTTGGTTGGACAGGGGTTAAAGACCCAGTACTTC. This translates into CASSLVGQGLKTQYF.

The chain uses TRBV19 and TRBJ2-3, with D unclear. This CDR3 is built from 13 residues. Trimming took off 3 bases at V and 8 bases at J, with 12 bases between the two ends. CDR1 and CDR2 (germline): LNHDA, SQIVND (reference sequence). The CDR3 sequence is CASSIPGSGTQYF. CDR3 DNA: TGTGCCAGTAGTATCCCGGGCTCGGGTACGCAGTATTTT.

This clone was counted once. The chain employs TRBV27 and TRBJ2-7; 9 bases line up with TRBD1. The CDR3 loop spans 12 amino acids. Germline V gene sequence: CDR1 MNHEY, CDR2 SMNVEV (reference sequence). Unmatched junction bases numbered 4, after V lost 7 bases and J lost 6 bases. The CDR3, as DNA: TGTGCCAGCACCCAGACAGGGGGCGAGCAGTACTTC. It encodes CASTQTGGEQYF.

The V gene is TRBV29-1, the J gene TRBJ2-1, with TRBD1 identical over 7 bases. Germline V gene sequence: CDR1 SQVTM, CDR2 ANQGSEA. V was clipped by 2 bases and J by 9 bases; unmatched bases: 16. The CDR3 covers 16 residues. The CDR3 protein is CSVEFWGTTGEREQFF. CDR3 DNA: TGCAGCGTTGAATTTTGGGGTACCACAGGGGAACGTGAGCAGTTCTTC.

This sequence joins TRBV10-3 and TRBJ2-7, with D unresolved. This CDR3 is built from 12 residues. The V and J ends lost 4 bases and 6 bases respectively, with 10 bases between them. The germline V gene encodes CDR1 ENHRY and CDR2 SYGVKD. CDR3 region: CAISAGRSEQYF. The CDR3 nucleotides are TGTGCCATCAGTGCTGGCAGGTCCGAGCAGTACTTC.